What follows is one T cell receptor (beta chain) and its context. The sample is drawn from a study of control samples from healthy donors and cancer patients. Method: immunoSEQ multiplex PCR; TCRdb's copy keeps in-frame clones and lacks some. Here the sample spans about 160,000 clones, roughly 92% being singletons. The V gene's germline CDR1 is SGHTA and CDR2 FQGNSA. This CDR3 contains 18 residues. The V segment lost 5 bases and the J segment 3 bases; nucleotides outside the gene matches: 10. V and J are TRBV7-2 and TRBJ2-1; 13 nucleotides align to TRBD2. This clonotype was obtained from a woman between 25 and 40 years old in good health. The sequenced sample consisted of blood. This CDR3 is CASSETGTSGTFYNEQFF. CDR3 nucleotide sequence: TGTGCCAGCAGCGAAACCGGGACTAGCGGGACCTTCTACAATGAGCAGTTCTTC.